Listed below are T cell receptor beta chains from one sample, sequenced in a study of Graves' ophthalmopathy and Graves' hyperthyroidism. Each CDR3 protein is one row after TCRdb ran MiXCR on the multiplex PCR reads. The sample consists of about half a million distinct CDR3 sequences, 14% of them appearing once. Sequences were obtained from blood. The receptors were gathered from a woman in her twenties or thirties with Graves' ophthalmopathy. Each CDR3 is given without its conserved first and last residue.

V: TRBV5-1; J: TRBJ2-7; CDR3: ASSLENTGVYGQY
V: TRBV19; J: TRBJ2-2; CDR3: ASSPTTRSTGELF
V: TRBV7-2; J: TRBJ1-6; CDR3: ASSLLSPLSPYNSPLH
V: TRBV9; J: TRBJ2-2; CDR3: ASSVVSGPNTGELF
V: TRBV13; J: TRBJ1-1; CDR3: ASSPGRGSMNTEAF
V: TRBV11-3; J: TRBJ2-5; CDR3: ASSQRRSGGQETQY
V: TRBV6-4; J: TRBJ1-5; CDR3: ASRLGQGNQPQH
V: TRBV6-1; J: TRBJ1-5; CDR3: ASRRQGGQPQH
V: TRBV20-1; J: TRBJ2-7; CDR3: SAKPWLSAYEQY
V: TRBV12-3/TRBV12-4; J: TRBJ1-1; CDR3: ASRAQGMNTEAF
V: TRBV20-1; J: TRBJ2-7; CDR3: SAYSGREGYEQY
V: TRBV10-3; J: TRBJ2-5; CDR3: AISEATVGRAQETQY
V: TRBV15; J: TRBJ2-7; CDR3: ATSRLSSYEQY
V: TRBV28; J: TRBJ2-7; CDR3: ASSSTGTGGLEQY
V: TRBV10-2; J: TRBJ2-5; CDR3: ASGLLRDGRETQY
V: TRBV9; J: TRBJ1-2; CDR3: ASRPPGQGHYGYT
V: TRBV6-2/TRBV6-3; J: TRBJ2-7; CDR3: ASSSDRGPFEEQY
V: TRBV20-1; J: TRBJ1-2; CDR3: SASRLNYGYT
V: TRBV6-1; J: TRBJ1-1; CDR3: ASSEAEDWTEAF
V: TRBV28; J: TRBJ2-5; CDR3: ASSGTLTAGLGETQY
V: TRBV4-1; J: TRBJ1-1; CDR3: ASSQTVGLANTEAF
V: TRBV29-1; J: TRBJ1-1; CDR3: SGGSGNTEAF
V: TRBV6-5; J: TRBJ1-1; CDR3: ASSYGDNFEAF
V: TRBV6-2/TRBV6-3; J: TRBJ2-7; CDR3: ASSYANTYDEQY
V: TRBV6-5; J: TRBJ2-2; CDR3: ASSGNRAGELF
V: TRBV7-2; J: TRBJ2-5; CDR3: ASSASRLAGVETQY
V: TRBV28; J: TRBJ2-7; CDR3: ASSFKPSYEQY
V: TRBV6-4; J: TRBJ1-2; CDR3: ASNIGTGDGYT
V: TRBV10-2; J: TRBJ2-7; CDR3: ASSELPGRGTLSGEQY
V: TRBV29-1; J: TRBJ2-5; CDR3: SVTGLAGHQETQY
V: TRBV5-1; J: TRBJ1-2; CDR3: ASSPSGGSVGYT
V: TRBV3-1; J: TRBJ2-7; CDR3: ASSQIRDSISYEQY
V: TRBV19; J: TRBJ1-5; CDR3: ASSHWTGNQPQH
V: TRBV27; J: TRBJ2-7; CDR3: ASSFARGIEQY
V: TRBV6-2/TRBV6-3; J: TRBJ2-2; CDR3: ASSYSVEVTGGSSGELF
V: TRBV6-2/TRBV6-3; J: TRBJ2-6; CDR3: ASSYSLADDSGANVLT
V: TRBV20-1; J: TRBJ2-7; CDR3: SARDPSGRPSYEQY
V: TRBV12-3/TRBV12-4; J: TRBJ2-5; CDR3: ASKIGGTQY
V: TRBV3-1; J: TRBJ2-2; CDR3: ASSQDLWQNTGELF
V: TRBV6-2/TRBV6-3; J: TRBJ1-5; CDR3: ASSRILGGQVVRGPQH
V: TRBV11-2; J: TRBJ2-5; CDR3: ASSLAAGAEETQY
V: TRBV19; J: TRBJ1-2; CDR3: ASSPPNRGYGYT
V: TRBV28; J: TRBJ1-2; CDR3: ASSAGQGVYGYT
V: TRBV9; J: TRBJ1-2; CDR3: ASSPLGGTGGAGGYT
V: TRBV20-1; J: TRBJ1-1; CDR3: SALTAGSNTEAF
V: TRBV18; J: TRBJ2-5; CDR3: ASSRPDETQY
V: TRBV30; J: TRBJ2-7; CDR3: AWSDGYSYEQY
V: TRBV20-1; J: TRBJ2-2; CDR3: SAVATNTGELF
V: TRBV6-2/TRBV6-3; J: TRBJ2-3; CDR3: ASSYVAGGGADTQY
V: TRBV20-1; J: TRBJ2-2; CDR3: SASTGTSQGVVTGELF
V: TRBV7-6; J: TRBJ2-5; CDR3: ASSTAGTQGETQY
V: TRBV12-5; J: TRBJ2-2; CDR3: ASGLGRDRDTGELF